The clone carrying this T cell receptor beta chain has more than one count but fewer than ten. This specimen belongs to a study of shared clonotypes between healthy human individuals. Assay used: immunoSEQ multiplex PCR; TCRdb lists only in-frame clones, some missing. The sample lists around 1.1 million clones, around 77% occurring once. CDR1 is SNHLY and CDR2 is FYNNEI in the germline V gene. Between the trimmed V and J ends, which lost 7 bases and 0 bases, there was a span of 16 bases. CDR3 length: 17 residues. The specimen was memory CD4+ T cells from PBMCs. Subset specified: CD45RA-negative fraction. The TCR originated in a young man in good health. Some clones in this sample may be carry-over from other donors' samples. The chain combines TRBV2 with TRBJ2-6; no reliable D call. CDR3 loop: CASNPMDPRSGANVLTF. CDR3 DNA sequence: TGTGCCAGCAACCCTATGGACCCCCGCTCTGGGGCCAACGTCCTGACTTTC.